These T cell receptor beta chains were read from a single sample in a study of OX40 agonist ivuxolimab in advanced cancers. Clones were sequenced by immunoSEQ multiplex PCR, and TCRdb holds only the in-frame ones, with some missing. Seen here are 70,000 or so clones, roughly 87% observed once, and the top ten hold roughly 1.3%. Sequencing was performed on CD4+ or CD8+ T cells sorted from blood, taken in a trial of the OX40 agonist ivuxolimab. These receptors all come from an adult with an advanced solid tumor such as melanoma, head and neck, liver or kidney cancer. Each CDR3 is given with its conserved first and last residue. A D gene is named only where the DNA matches it firmly. The listing skips clone size in some rows; elsewhere it reads once, few, many or a size class.

j_call | v_call | d_call | clone_size | cdr3_nt | cdr3_aa
TRBJ2-3 | TRBV20-1 | - | - | TGCAGTCTCCCTGGGACAGATACGCAGTATTTT | CSLPGTDTQYF
TRBJ2-5 | TRBV19 | - | - | TGTGCCAGCGGAGGGGGAGGGATAGAGACCCAGTACTTC | CASGGGGIETQYF
TRBJ2-4 | TRBV25-1 | - | - | TGTGCCAGCAGTGATCCCGGGGACGTTAAAAACATTCAGTACTTC | CASSDPGDVKNIQYF
TRBJ2-3 | TRBV7-2 | - | - | TGTGCCAGCAGCTTGAGGGCAGCCCCAACAGATACGCAGTATTTT | CASSLRAAPTDTQYF
TRBJ2-1 | TRBV11-3 | TRBD1 | - | TGTGCCAGCAGCTTGACTGGGGAGACAGGGAATGAGCAGTTCTTC | CASSLTGETGNEQFF
TRBJ1-6 | TRBV5-1 | TRBD1 | - | TGCGCCAGCAGCCCCCGGACAGGGCAAAATTCACCCCTCCACTTT | CASSPRTGQNSPLHF
TRBJ2-4 | TRBV18 | - | - | TGTGCCAGCTCACCACCCATCAGGGCCAAAAACATTCAGTACTTC | CASSPPIRAKNIQYF
TRBJ1-2 | TRBV19 | - | - | TGTGCCAGCAGAAACGGGGCACCCCAGGGCTATGGCTACACCTTC | CASRNGAPQGYGYTF
TRBJ1-6 | TRBV9 | - | - | TGTGCCAGCAGCGTAGATGCCCGAGGGGCCGAGGATTCACCCCTCCACTTT | CASSVDARGAEDSPLHF
TRBJ1-1 | TRBV25-1 | - | many | TGTGCCAGCAGTGAATATTTGGTCACTGAAGCTTTCTTT | CASSEYLVTEAFF
TRBJ1-6 | TRBV6-1 | - | - | TGTGCCAGCAGTGAACGCTTACCGTATAATTCACCCCTCCACTTT | CASSERLPYNSPLHF
TRBJ2-7 | TRBV15 | - | - | TGTGCCACCAGCAGAGATCCGGAGGGGGGGAGAAACGAGCAGTACTTC | CATSRDPEGGRNEQYF
TRBJ2-1 | TRBV7-2 | - | once | TGTGCCAGCAGCAACTACAATGAGCAGTTCTTC | CASSNYNEQFF
TRBJ2-1 | TRBV7-9 | TRBD2 | - | TGTGCCAGCAGCTTCGGGACTAGCGGGACACAAGAGCAGTTCTTC | CASSFGTSGTQEQFF
TRBJ1-3 | TRBV4-1 | - | - | TGCGCCAGCAGCCACTACGCCAGGGACTCTGGAAACACCATATATTTT | CASSHYARDSGNTIYF
TRBJ1-4 | TRBV30 | TRBD1 | - | TGTGCCTGGAGCCCCGGGGGACAGGACGATGAAAAACTGTTTTTT | CAWSPGGQDDEKLFF
TRBJ1-2 | TRBV9 | - | - | TGTGCCAGCAGCGTAGCTCAGCGGGGTTATGGCTACACCTTC | CASSVAQRGYGYTF
TRBJ2-5 | TRBV9 | - | - | TGTGCCAGCAGCGTGGGGCCATCGAATCAAGAGACCCAGTACTTC | CASSVGPSNQETQYF
TRBJ1-2 | TRBV6-1 | - | few | TGTGCCAGCAAAGTCGGGGCAGCCGGCGGCTACACCTTC | CASKVGAAGGYTF
TRBJ1-2 | TRBV6-1 | - | - | TGTGCCAGCTTCGAAATACCGGGAACGGGCTACACCTTC | CASFEIPGTGYTF
TRBJ2-5 | TRBV11-2 | - | - | TGTGCCAGCAGTCGTCCAGAGGGGTGGGAGACCCAGTACTTC | CASSRPEGWETQYF
TRBJ1-2 | TRBV9 | - | - | TGTGCCAGCAGCACCCCACAGCTTTTAGGAGGCTACACCTTC | CASSTPQLLGGYTF
TRBJ2-3 | TRBV6-5 | TRBD1 | - | TGTGCCAGCGGGGATAGACAGGGAGCAGATACGCAGTATTTT | CASGDRQGADTQYF
TRBJ2-1 | TRBV7-9 | - | - | TGTGCCAGCAGCCCCCTCGGGTGGTCCGCCTACAATGAGCAGTTCTTC | CASSPLGWSAYNEQFF
TRBJ2-5 | TRBV18 | - | - | TGTGCCAGCTCACCTCGAGCCGGGGGAGTCTATGAGACCCAGTACTTC | CASSPRAGGVYETQYF
TRBJ2-5 | TRBV28 | TRBD1 | - | TGTGCCAGCAGGCCGACAGGGGGCAGTATGGCCCAGTACTTC | CASRPTGGSMAQYF
TRBJ1-3 | TRBV18 | - | - | TGTGCCAGCTCACCAAGTCAGATTGGAAACACCATATATTTT | CASSPSQIGNTIYF
TRBJ2-7 | TRBV5-6 | - | few | TGTGCCAGCAGCTTTATAGGGGGAAAGTACGAGCAGTACTTC | CASSFIGGKYEQYF
TRBJ1-5 | TRBV7-9 | - | - | TGTGCCAGCAGCTTTATAGATCAGCCCCAGCATTTT | CASSFIDQPQHF
TRBJ1-5 | TRBV15 | TRBD1 | - | TGTGCCACCAGCAGTGCACAGGGGGCAGGCCAGCCCCAGCATTTT | CATSSAQGAGQPQHF
TRBJ2-1 | TRBV5-1 | - | once | TGCGCCAGCAGCCGGGAGGGGGCGGAAGAGCAGTTCTTC | CASSREGAEEQFF
TRBJ1-5 | TRBV4-3 | - | - | TGCGCCAGCAGCCAAGAGGCGGGGCGCAATCAGCCCCAGCATTTT | CASSQEAGRNQPQHF
TRBJ1-1 | TRBV30 | - | once | TGTGCCTGGAGTCGCGCACCGAACACTGAAGCTTTCTTT | CAWSRAPNTEAFF
TRBJ2-7 | TRBV28 | - | - | TGTGCCTCCTGGGGCCCCGACTCCTACGAGCAGTACTTC | CASWGPDSYEQYF
TRBJ2-5 | TRBV7-9 | TRBD2 | - | TGTGCCAGCAGCTGCGGGGGGGGCAGAGAGACCCAGTACTTC | CASSCGGGRETQYF
TRBJ2-7 | TRBV11-2 | - | - | TGTGCCAGCAGCTTAGATGGACAGCTTCTATACGAGCAGTACTTC | CASSLDGQLLYEQYF
TRBJ2-3 | TRBV5-6 | TRBD1 | - | TGTGCCAGTAAGGGCGCGGGACAGGGGGCGGAAGATACGCAGTATTTT | CASKGAGQGAEDTQYF
TRBJ2-5 | TRBV5-6 | - | - | TGTGCCAGCAGCTACGGGACGACCCAAGAGACCCAGTACTTC | CASSYGTTQETQYF
TRBJ1-1 | TRBV5-4 | TRBD1 | - | TGTGCCAGCAGCACCCTGCCGACAGGGCAAACTGAAGCTTTCTTT | CASSTLPTGQTEAFF
TRBJ2-3 | TRBV7-2 | - | once | TGTGCCAGCAGCTTAGTCGGGAGTGGCACAGATACGCAGTATTTT | CASSLVGSGTDTQYF
TRBJ2-5 | TRBV19 | TRBD1 | - | TGTGCCAGTAGTATAGGAGCAGGGGGCCGAGAGACCCAGTACTTC | CASSIGAGGRETQYF
TRBJ2-5 | TRBV5-6 | TRBD2 | - | TGTGCCAGCACCTCCCTAGCGGGGGGGTTCGGGACCCAGTACTTC | CASTSLAGGFGTQYF
TRBJ2-1 | TRBV5-4 | TRBD2 | - | TGTGCCAGCAGCTTGGGAGCGGGAGGGCCCGTTTTAGAGCAGTTCTTC | CASSLGAGGPVLEQFF
TRBJ1-1 | TRBV9 | TRBD1 | - | TGTGCCAGCAGCGAACTCCAGACAGGGGGCATTAACACTGAAGCTTTCTTT | CASSELQTGGINTEAFF
TRBJ1-3 | TRBV5-1 | - | - | TGCGCCAGCAGCTTGGCGCAGGGACCAAGCTCTGGAAACACCATATATTTT | CASSLAQGPSSGNTIYF
TRBJ2-7 | TRBV29-1 | TRBD1 | - | TGCAGCGTTGCCGGACAGGGAACCCTCTCCTACGAGCAGTACTTC | CSVAGQGTLSYEQYF
TRBJ2-1 | TRBV6-6 | TRBD2 | few | TGTGCCAGCAGTTATTTCTATAGCGGGACTCCCAATGAGCAGTTCTTC | CASSYFYSGTPNEQFF
TRBJ2-5 | TRBV19 | - | - | TGTGCCAGTAGTATGTCAGGGAGTCTGCAGACCCAGTACTTC | CASSMSGSLQTQYF